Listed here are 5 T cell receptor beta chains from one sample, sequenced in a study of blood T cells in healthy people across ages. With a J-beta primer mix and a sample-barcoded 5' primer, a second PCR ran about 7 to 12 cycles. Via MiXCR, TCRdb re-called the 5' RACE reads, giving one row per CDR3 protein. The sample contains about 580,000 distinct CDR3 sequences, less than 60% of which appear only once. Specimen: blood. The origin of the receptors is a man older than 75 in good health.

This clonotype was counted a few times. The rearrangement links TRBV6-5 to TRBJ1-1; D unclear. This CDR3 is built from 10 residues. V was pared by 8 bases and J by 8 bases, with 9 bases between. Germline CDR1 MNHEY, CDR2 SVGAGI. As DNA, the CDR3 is TGTGCCAGCCATGGTCCGGAAGCTTTCTTT. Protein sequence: CASHGPEAFF.

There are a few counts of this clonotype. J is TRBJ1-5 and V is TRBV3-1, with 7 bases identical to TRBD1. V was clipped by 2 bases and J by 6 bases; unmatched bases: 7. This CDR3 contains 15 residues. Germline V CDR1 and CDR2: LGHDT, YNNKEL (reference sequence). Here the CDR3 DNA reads TGTGCCAGCAGCCAATTGACAGGGTTGGGTCAGCCCCAGCATTTT. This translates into CASSQLTGLGQPQHF. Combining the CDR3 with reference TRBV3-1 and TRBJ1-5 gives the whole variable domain DTAVSQTPKYLVTQMGNDKSIKCEQNLGHDTMYWYKQDSKKFLKIMFSYNNKELIINETVPNRFSPKSPDKAHLNLHINSLELGDSAVYFCASSQLTGLGQPQHFGDGTRLSIL.

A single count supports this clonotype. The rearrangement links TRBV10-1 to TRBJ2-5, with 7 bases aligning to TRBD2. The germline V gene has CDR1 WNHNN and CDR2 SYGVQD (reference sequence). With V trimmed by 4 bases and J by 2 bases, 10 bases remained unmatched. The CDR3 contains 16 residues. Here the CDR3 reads CASSVGTTAGQETQYF. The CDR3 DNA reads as TGCGCCAGCAGTGTGGGTACGACAGCGGGACAAGAGACCCAGTACTTC.

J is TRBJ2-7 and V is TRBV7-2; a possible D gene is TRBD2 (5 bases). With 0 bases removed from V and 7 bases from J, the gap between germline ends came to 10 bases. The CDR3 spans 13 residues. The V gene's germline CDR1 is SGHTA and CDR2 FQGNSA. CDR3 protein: CASSLAGAVEQYF. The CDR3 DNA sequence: TGTGCCAGCAGCTTAGCGGGAGCGGTTGAGCAGTACTTC. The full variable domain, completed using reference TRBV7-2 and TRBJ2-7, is GAGVSQSPSNKVTEKGKDVELRCDPISGHTALYWYRQSLGQGLEFLIYFQGNSAPDKSGLPSDRFSAERTGGSVSTLTIQRTQQEDSAVYLCASSLAGAVEQYFGPGTRLTVT.

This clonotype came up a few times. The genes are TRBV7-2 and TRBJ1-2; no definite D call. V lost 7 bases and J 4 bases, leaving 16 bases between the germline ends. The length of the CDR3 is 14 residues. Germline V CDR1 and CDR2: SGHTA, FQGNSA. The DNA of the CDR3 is TGTGCCAGCACCGATTATTCGGTGGTCTATGGCTACACCTTC. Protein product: CASTDYSVVYGYTF.